This record concerns one T cell receptor beta chain sequence. This sample was taken from a study of Ad26.COV2.S vaccination and SARS-CoV-2 variants. Specified treatment: about 20 received Ad26.COV2.S at low or high dose, single or two shots; about 5 received placebo; per-sample allocation not given. Repertoires come from day 63 after the first vaccine or placebo injection. The table came from immunoSEQ multiplex PCR; TCRdb's copy has only in-frame clones and leaves some out. The data contain about 440,000 clones, 87% of them singletons. The sample here was peripheral blood, taken in a trial of Ad26.COV2.S vaccine versus placebo. The TCR was taken from a person aged 18-65 years who received the Ad26.COV2.S COVID-19 vaccine or a placebo.

The CDR3 protein is CASSLAGDEDEQFF. CDR3 nucleotides: TGTGCCAGCAGCTTAGCGGGAGATGAGGATGAGCAGTTCTTC. V and J are TRBV7-9 and TRBJ2-1, with a tentative D call TRBD2 (5 bases). CDR1 and CDR2 (germline): SEHNR, FQNEAQ (reference sequence). The CDR3 is 14 amino acids. Trimming cost V 0 bases and J 8 bases, with 11 bases left between them.